The clone carrying this TCR beta chain was detected only a few times. The antigen remains undetermined. Study-wide findings and caveats: Greatest tumor Treg TCR overlap was with tumor naive CD4+ cells.

Constant-region reverse primers amplified full-length variable regions, followed by semi-nested Nested Universal Primer A PCR. TCRdb itself ran the 5' RACE reads through MiXCR, one entry per CDR3 protein. The table has 13,000 or so distinct CDR3 sequences, around 22% seen once. V lost 6 bases to trimming and J lost 5 bases, with 13 bases between them. There are 14 residues in the CDR3. CDR1 and CDR2 from the germline V gene are LNHDA and SQIVND (reference sequence). The sample taken for sequencing was naive CD4+ T cells sorted from blood. The subset: naive CD4+ T cells, CD4+CD45RA+CD25-. The chain combines TRBV19 with TRBJ2-2; possibly TRBD1 or TRBD2 for D (5 bases each). This TCR was recovered from a female donor with breast cancer. The CDR3 protein is CASSRDLGTGELFF. The CDR3 nucleotides are TGTGCCAGTAGCAGGGACCTAGGAACCGGGGAGCTGTTTTTT.